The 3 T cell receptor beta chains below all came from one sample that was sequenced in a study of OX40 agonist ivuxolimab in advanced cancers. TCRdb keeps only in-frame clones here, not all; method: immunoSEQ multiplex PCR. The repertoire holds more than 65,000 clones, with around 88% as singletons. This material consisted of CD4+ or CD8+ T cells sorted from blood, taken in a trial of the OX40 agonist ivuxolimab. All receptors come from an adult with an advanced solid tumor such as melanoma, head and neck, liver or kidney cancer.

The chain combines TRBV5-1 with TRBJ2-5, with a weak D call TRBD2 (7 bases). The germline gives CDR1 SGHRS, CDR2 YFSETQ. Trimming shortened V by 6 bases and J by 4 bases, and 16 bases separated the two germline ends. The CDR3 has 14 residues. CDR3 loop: CASTLGGARETQYF. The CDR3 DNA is TGCGCCAGCACCCTAGGGGGGGCACGAGAGACCCAGTACTTC.

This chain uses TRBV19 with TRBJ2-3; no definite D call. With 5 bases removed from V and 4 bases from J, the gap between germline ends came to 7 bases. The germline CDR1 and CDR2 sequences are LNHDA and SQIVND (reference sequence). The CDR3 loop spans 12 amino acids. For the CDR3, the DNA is TGTGCCAGTAGTCTAACCTCAGATACGCAGTATTTT. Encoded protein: CASSLTSDTQYF.

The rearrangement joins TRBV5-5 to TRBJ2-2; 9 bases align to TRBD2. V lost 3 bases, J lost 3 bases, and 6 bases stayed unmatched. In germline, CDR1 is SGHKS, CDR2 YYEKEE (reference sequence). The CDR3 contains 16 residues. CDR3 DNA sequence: TGTGCCAGCAGCTATGCTAGCGGGGAGTACACCGGGGAGCTGTTTTTT. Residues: CASSYASGEYTGELFF. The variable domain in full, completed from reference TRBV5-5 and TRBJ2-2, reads DAGVTQSPTHLIKTRGQQVTLRCSPISGHKSVSWYQQVLGQGPQFIFQYYEKEERGRGNFPDRFSARQFPNYSSELNVNALLLGDSALYLCASSYASGEYTGELFFGEGSRLTVL.